This T cell receptor (beta chain) originates from a study of human T cells and chemical hapten exposure. Overall study context: Skin of the upper inner arm, roughly 2 cm by roughly 2 cm, received 2% DPC for sensitization. The study's findings and limits: The study found that PT1 expanded TCR counts correlated positively with patch test score. In comparison with controls, expanded TCRs gave rise to a significantly larger number of large CDR3 similarity clusters.

The germline V gene has CDR1 SGHTA and CDR2 FQGNSA. This CDR3 is 15 amino acids long. Trimming at V came to 5 bases and at J to 2 bases, leaving 9 bases not matched to a gene. Regarding time point: pre-sensitization, week 0. As for treatment: therapeutic diphenylcyclopropenone sensitization with weekly scalp DPC. For this clonotype: Antigen specificity is unknown.

TCRdb fed the RACE reads into MiXCR, producing one record per CDR3 protein. Among 150,000 to 200,000 distinct CDR3 sequences listed, almost 30% were seen once. The sequencing used whole blood, collected in connection with sensitization to the hapten diphenylcyclopropenone (DPC). This receptor was identified in a woman in her thirties with alopecia areata. Some clones in this sample may be carry-over from other donors' samples. The genes are TRBV7-2 and TRBJ2-7, with TRBD2 matching over 7 bases. CDR3: CASSPQAGEAYEQYF. As DNA, the CDR3 is TGTGCCAGCAGCCCCCAGGCGGGGGAGGCCTACGAGCAGTACTTC.